Below are 32 T cell receptor beta chains sequenced from a single sample in a study of blood T cell repertoires in COVID-19. TCRdb keeps only in-frame clones here, not all; method: immunoSEQ multiplex PCR. The profile covers about 70,000 clones, with around 88% appearing a single time and 10% to 15% taken by the ten largest. The sample comprised peripheral blood. Receptors originate from a human donor in a cohort sampled during active COVID-19.

This clone was recorded once. The V call is TRBV3-1 (or the pseudogene TRBV3-2), the J call TRBJ1-4; 10 positions agree with TRBD1. Germline values: CDR1 LGHDT, CDR2 YNNKEL (reference sequence). The CDR3 sequence is 15 residues long. The junction had 8 bases not matched to a gene; V was cut back by 5 bases and J by 8 bases. The CDR3 here is CASSGIGTGDEKLFF. The DNA for the CDR3 is TGTGCCAGCAGCGGGATCGGGACAGGGGACGAAAAACTGTTTTTT.

The chain joins TRBV7-9 to TRBJ1-4, with TRBD1 as a possible D gene (6 bases). Trimming shortened V by 1 base and J by 4 bases, and 16 bases separated the two germline ends. In germline, CDR1 is SEHNR, CDR2 FQNEAQ (reference sequence). The CDR3 loop spans 17 amino acids. CDR3 DNA sequence: TGTGCCAGCAGCTTAGGGCTCAGGGACAAGGGTAATGAAAAACTGTTTTTT. Translating gives CASSLGLRDKGNEKLFF.

The chain's CDR3 is CASSLRARSTGELFF. For the CDR3, the DNA is TGTGCCAGCAGCTTGCGGGCCCGTTCCACCGGGGAGCTGTTTTTT. This chain connects TRBV14 to TRBJ2-2, with a tentative D call TRBD2 (5 bases). Germline V gives CDR1 SGHDN, CDR2 FVKESK. The ends were cut back, 5 bases at V and 4 bases at J, with 14 bases in the middle. This CDR3 has 15 residues.

V gene TRBV12-3 or TRBV12-4 combines with J gene TRBJ2-7; 7 nucleotides agree with TRBD1. The CDR3 length is 13 residues. Germline trimming cut 6 bases from V and 5 bases from J; bases unmatched to any gene: 7. In DNA form, the CDR3 reads TGTGCCAGCAGCCCTACAGGGGTGGACGAGCAGTACTTC. Translated: CASSPTGVDEQYF.

The V gene is TRBV3-1 (or the pseudogene TRBV3-2), the J gene TRBJ1-1; D might be TRBD1 (5 bases). The CDR3 loop spans 14 amino acids. The V end lost 3 bases, the J end lost 2 bases, and 10 bases lay between the germline ends. The germline V gene has CDR1 LGHDT and CDR2 YNNKEL (reference sequence). CDR3 residues: CASSHLRGNTEAFF. Here the CDR3 DNA reads TGTGCCAGCAGCCACTTAAGGGGCAACACTGAAGCTTTCTTT.

V and J are TRBV7-9 and TRBJ1-3, with a tentative D call TRBD1 (6 bases). CDR1 SEHNR and CDR2 FQNEAQ come from the germline V gene (reference sequence). V was clipped by 5 bases and J by 0 bases, with 29 bases between them. This CDR3 contains 21 residues. The CDR3 DNA sequence: TGTGCCAGCAGCATAAGCAGGGGTTTGTCAGGGACCTATCTCTCTGGAAACACCATATATTTT. It specifies CASSISRGLSGTYLSGNTIYF.

The chain combines TRBV7-9 with TRBJ2-1; no clear D gene. This CDR3 comprises 14 residues. Per germline, CDR1 SEHNR and CDR2 FQNEAQ (reference sequence). V was pared by 1 base and J by 8 bases, with 12 bases between. The DNA of the CDR3 is TGTGCCAGCAGCTTAGGAGGCGAATTGGATGAGCAGTTCTTC. It is translated as CASSLGGELDEQFF.

The chain links TRBV12-3 or TRBV12-4 to TRBJ1-2; 7 bases are shared with TRBD1. The CDR3 length is 12 residues. With 8 bases clipped from V and 4 bases from J, the junction kept 4 bases outside the gene matches. The CDR3 DNA follows: TGTGCCAGCGGGAGACAGGGCTATGGCTACACCTTC. Its protein product is CASGRQGYGYTF.

The rearrangement joins TRBV15 to TRBJ2-7; D might be TRBD1 (5 bases). Trimming took 5 bases from V and 6 from J, leaving 20 bases between them. The CDR3 sequence is 15 residues long. CDR1 and CDR2 from the germline V gene are LNHNV and YYDKDF (reference sequence). For the CDR3, the DNA is TGTGCCACCAGCTCTTTCTACGGGCAGGGCTTCGAGCAGTACTTC. This encodes CATSSFYGQGFEQYF.

V is TRBV19 and J is TRBJ2-5; TRBD2 aligns across 8 bases. Germline trimming cut 3 bases from V and 6 bases from J; bases unmatched to any gene: 6. This CDR3 region has 14 residues. Germline V gene sequence: CDR1 LNHDA, CDR2 SQIVND (reference sequence). The chain's CDR3 is CASSMSGGRKTQYF. The CDR3 nucleotides are TGTGCCAGTAGTATGAGCGGGGGTCGGAAGACCCAGTACTTC.

This chain links TRBV19 with TRBJ2-2; 8 nucleotides match TRBD2. Trimming took 5 bases from V and 4 from J; bases not matched to a gene: 9. The CDR3 totals 16 residues. Germline CDR1 and CDR2: LNHDA and SQIVND (reference sequence). CDR3 sequence reads: CASSFPGAGGTGELFF. The CDR3 DNA is TGTGCCAGTAGTTTCCCTGGGGCGGGGGGCACCGGGGAGCTGTTTTTT.

The V and J genes are TRBV11-2 and TRBJ2-5, with D possibly matching TRBD1 (5 bases). The V and J ends lost 5 bases and 5 bases respectively, with 12 bases between them. Germline lookup yields CDR1 SGHAT and CDR2 FQNNGV. The length of the CDR3 is 13 residues. In DNA form, the CDR3 reads TGTGCCAGCAGCACAGGACGTGGGGAGACCCAGTACTTC. As protein: CASSTGRGETQYF.

This clone turned up a few times. The V call is TRBV18, the J call TRBJ1-6; D may be TRBD1 (5 bases). This CDR3 comprises 16 residues. The germline V and J ends were trimmed by 0 bases and 10 bases, with 16 bases remaining between them. Germline-derived CDR1 and CDR2 are KGHSH and LQKENI. The CDR3 nucleotides read TGTGCCAGCTCACCACCGGGGAACGGGCGGGACTCACCCCTCCACTTT. Its translation: CASSPPGNGRDSPLHF.

The sample holds a few counts of this clone. CDR3 bases: TGTGCCAGCACCCTCCCGACCGGGGAGCTGTTTTTT. It encodes CASTLPTGELFF. The V gene is TRBV7-2, the J gene TRBJ2-2; D call uncertain. The CDR3 is 12 amino acids. V was shortened by 7 bases and J by 5 bases, with 8 bases between the two germline ends. Germline V lookup: CDR1 SGHTA, CDR2 FQGNSA.

The chain carries TRBV5-8 and TRBJ1-5; D not resolved. Germline values: CDR1 SGHTS, CDR2 YDEGEE. Trimming shortened V by 4 bases and J by 0 bases, and 20 bases separated the two germline ends. CDR3 length: 18 residues. CDR3: CASSRRFRDSNSNQPQHF. In nucleotides, the CDR3 is TGTGCCAGCAGCCGCAGATTCAGAGACTCTAATAGCAATCAGCCCCAGCATTTT.

This sequence joins TRBV27 and TRBJ2-1; 7 positions agree with TRBD2. The CDR3 is 15 residues long. The trim removed 6 bases at V and 2 bases at J, leaving 7 bases unmatched. The germline CDR1 and CDR2 sequences are MNHEY and SMNVEV (reference sequence). CDR3 nucleotide sequence: TGTGCCAGCAGCTTGACCGGGACTACCTACAATGAGCAGTTCTTC. Translated, it gives CASSLTGTTYNEQFF.

The chain recombines TRBV7-6 with TRBJ2-1, with 7 bases matching TRBD1. The V segment lost 1 base and the J segment 8 bases; nucleotides outside the gene matches: 8. This CDR3 region has 15 residues. CDR1 and CDR2 from the germline V gene are SGHVS and FNYEAQ. In DNA, the CDR3 is TGTGCCAGCAGCTTAGGGGTACAGGGGATATATGAGCAGTTCTTC. The encoded protein is CASSLGVQGIYEQFF.

The gene calls are TRBV29-1 and TRBJ2-3; 8 positions agree with TRBD1. CDR1 SQVTM and CDR2 ANQGSEA come from the germline V gene. This CDR3 spans 15 amino acids. V was clipped by 1 base and J by 2 bases; unmatched bases: 5. Here the CDR3 reads CSVEVVTGVTDTQYF. DNA for the CDR3: TGCAGCGTTGAAGTGGTGACAGGGGTCACAGATACGCAGTATTTT.

This chain uses TRBV29-1 with TRBJ2-6; TRBD1 aligns across 10 bases. Per the germline V gene, CDR1 is SQVTM and CDR2 is ANQGSEA. V lost 6 bases to trimming and J lost 2 bases; unmatched junction nucleotides: 7. The CDR3 loop spans 16 amino acids. CDR3 DNA: TGCAGCGTAACCGGGACAGGGGTCGCTGGGGCCAACGTCCTGACTTTC. Its protein is CSVTGTGVAGANVLTF.

The chain uses TRBV6-2 or TRBV6-3 and TRBJ1-5; 9 nucleotides align to TRBD1. Germline V gene sequence: CDR1 MNHEY, CDR2 SVGEGT. The CDR3 consists of 17 residues. J lost 6 bases, V lost 5 bases, and 14 bases had no gene match. The CDR3 DNA reads TGTGCCAGCAGTACTGACCGGGGGACAGGGCTGGGTCAGCCCCAGCATTTT. Protein: CASSTDRGTGLGQPQHF.

The chain is built from TRBV11-3 and TRBJ2-7; 8 bases line up with TRBD1. This CDR3 spans 14 amino acids. V lost 1 base to trimming and J lost 3 bases; unmatched junction nucleotides: 2. Germline V gives CDR1 SGHNT, CDR2 YENEEA. CDR3 sequence: CASSLAGQGYEQYF. The DNA for the CDR3 is TGTGCCAGCAGCTTAGCCGGACAGGGCTACGAGCAGTACTTC. The variable domain in full, with the rest retrieved from reference TRBV11-3 and TRBJ2-7, is EAGVVQSPRYKIIEKKQPVAFWCNPISGHNTLYWYLQNLGQGPELLIRYENEEAVDDSQLPKDRFSAERLKGVDSTLKIQPAELGDSAVYLCASSLAGQGYEQYFGPGTRLTVT.

Regarding this clone: Additional DNA sequences in this sample encode the identical CDR3. This chain links TRBV6-4 with TRBJ2-3, with 10 positions matching TRBD2. The V gene's germline CDR1 is MRHNA and CDR2 SNTAGT. V lost 0 bases to trimming and J lost 4 bases; unmatched junction nucleotides: 4. There are 16 residues in the CDR3. Written as DNA, the CDR3 is TGTGCCAGCAGTGACTCGAGCGGGGGGGCGGCAGATACGCAGTATTTT. Translation: CASSDSSGGAADTQYF.

This clone showed up just once. The CDR3 DNA sequence: TGTGCCAGCAGCTCCTTGGGACTAGACTCTGGGGCCAACGTCCTGACTTTC. It translates to CASSSLGLDSGANVLTF. The V gene is TRBV7-6, the J gene TRBJ2-6; 8 nucleotides match TRBD2. This CDR3 has 17 residues. The ends lost 4 bases at V and 0 bases at J; junction bases unmatched: 5. Germline V gene data show CDR1 as SGHVS and CDR2 as FNYEAQ.

The rearrangement uses TRBV28 and TRBJ1-6; D might be TRBD1 (6 bases). The germline gives CDR1 MDHEN, CDR2 SYDVKM. With 2 bases removed from V and 9 bases from J, the gap between germline ends came to 14 bases. The CDR3 is 15 residues long. In nucleotides, the CDR3 is TGTGCCAGCAGTTTAGACCCTAACAGGGTTTCACCCCTCCACTTT. Translated, it gives CASSLDPNRVSPLHF. Together with reference TRBV28 and TRBJ1-6, the CDR3 gives the full variable domain: DVKVTQSSRYLVKRTGEKVFLECVQDMDHENMFWYRQDPGLGLRLIYFSYDVKMKEKGDIPEGYSVSREKKERFSLILESASTNQTSMYLCASSLDPNRVSPLHFGNGTRLTVT.

V is TRBV18 and J is TRBJ2-6; D is ambiguous. CDR1 is KGHSH, CDR2 LQKENI, per germline. This CDR3 is built from 15 residues. Trimming left V 3 bases short and J 2 bases short, with 8 bases between. CDR3 amino acids: CASSPAVPGANVLTF. CDR3 in DNA: TGTGCCAGCTCACCCGCGGTTCCTGGGGCCAACGTCCTGACTTTC. The variable domain in full, completed from reference TRBV18 and TRBJ2-6, reads NAGVMQNPRHLVRRRGQEARLRCSPMKGHSHVYWYRQLPEEGLKFMVYLQKENIIDESGMPKERFSAEFPKEGPSILRIQQVVRGDSAAYFCASSPAVPGANVLTFGAGSRLTVL.

The J gene is TRBJ1-5, the V gene TRBV4-2; D ambiguous. In germline, CDR1 is LGHNA, CDR2 YNFKEQ. The CDR3 length is 16 residues. Trimming shortened V by 0 bases and J by 3 bases, and 12 bases separated the two germline ends. CDR3 residues: CASSQEAPGNNQPQHF. The CDR3 DNA sequence: TGTGCCAGCAGCCAAGAGGCCCCAGGAAACAATCAGCCCCAGCATTTT.

CDR3 sequence reads: CASSLAGTGYSPLHF. The CDR3 DNA is TGCGCCAGCAGCTTGGCCGGGACAGGCTATTCACCCCTCCACTTT. V is TRBV5-1 and J is TRBJ1-6; the match to TRBD1 covers 8 bases. Unmatched junction bases numbered 4, after V lost 0 bases and J lost 8 bases. This CDR3 comprises 15 residues. The germline CDR1 and CDR2 sequences are SGHRS and YFSETQ. The whole variable domain, filled in from reference TRBV5-1 and TRBJ1-6, reads KAGVTQTPRYLIKTRGQQVTLSCSPISGHRSVSWYQQTPGQGLQFLFEYFSETQRNKGNFPGRFSGRQFSNSRSEMNVSTLELGDSALYLCASSLAGTGYSPLHFGNGTRLTVT.

The chain carries TRBV2 and TRBJ1-1, with D unresolved. Germline V gives CDR1 SNHLY, CDR2 FYNNEI. Trimming pared 4 bases from V and 3 bases from J, leaving 12 bases between. This CDR3 contains 14 residues. In nucleotides, the CDR3 is TGTGCCAGCAGTGTAGAGGGCGAGCACACTGAAGCTTTCTTT. Residues: CASSVEGEHTEAFF.

V gene TRBV5-6 combines with J gene TRBJ2-7; D possibly corresponds to TRBD1 (5 bases). The V gene's germline CDR1 is SGHDT and CDR2 YYEEEE. V was clipped by 0 bases and J by 8 bases, with 6 bases between them. This CDR3 is built from 11 residues. CDR3 region: CASSLDRQQYF. Written as DNA, the CDR3 is TGTGCCAGCAGCTTGGACAGGCAGCAGTACTTC.

On this clone itself: This sample includes further DNA sequences coding for the same CDR3. This sequence joins TRBV7-8 and TRBJ1-1; TRBD1 matches at 10 bases. J lost 1 base, V lost 5 bases, and 1 base had no gene match. Germline CDR1 reads SGHVS; CDR2 reads FQNEAQ. This CDR3 is 14 amino acids long. The CDR3 protein is CASSRDRGNTEAFF. CDR3 DNA: TGTGCCAGCAGCAGGGACAGGGGGAACACTGAAGCTTTCTTT.

The rearrangement uses TRBV2 and TRBJ2-1; 7 positions match TRBD1. Per the germline V gene, CDR1 is SNHLY and CDR2 is FYNNEI. Trimming cost V 1 base and J 6 bases; bases outside gene matches: 9. The CDR3 has 16 amino acids. The CDR3 here is CASSEGSGGTSNEQFF. The CDR3 DNA sequence: TGTGCCAGCAGTGAAGGGTCAGGGGGTACGTCCAATGAGCAGTTCTTC.

This sequence joins TRBV30 and TRBJ1-2; D perhaps matches TRBD1 (5 bases). CDR3 length: 16 amino acids. The germline V gene has CDR1 GTSNPN and CDR2 SVGIG (reference sequence). The V end was cut by 4 bases, the J end by 6 bases, with 24 bases between. CDR3 nucleotide sequence: TGTGCCTGGACCTTAAACCAGGGCTCCAAGAGAGATGGCTACACCTTC. Protein: CAWTLNQGSKRDGYTF.